Listed here are 10 T cell receptor beta chains from one sample, sequenced in a study of OX40 agonist ivuxolimab in advanced cancers. Clones were read by immunoSEQ multiplex PCR, and TCRdb kept only the in-frame ones, dropping some. Among more than 50,000 clones listed, approximately 84% were seen once. The sequences come from CD4+ or CD8+ T cells sorted from blood, collected in a trial of the OX40 agonist ivuxolimab. All receptors come from an adult with an advanced solid tumor such as melanoma, head and neck, liver or kidney cancer.

CDR3 sequence: CASSGGRAGNTEAFF. The CDR3 DNA is TGTGCCAGCAGTGGGGGGAGGGCCGGGAACACTGAAGCTTTCTTT. The chain employs TRBV6-6 and TRBJ1-1; tentatively, D is TRBD1 (5 bases). The V gene's germline CDR1 is MNHNY and CDR2 SVGAGI (reference sequence). CDR3 length: 15 amino acids. Trimming stripped 5 bases from V and 1 base from J, with 14 bases between.

The chain employs TRBV10-3 and TRBJ2-7, with 9 bases fitting TRBD1. Trimming at V came to 11 bases and at J to 1 base, leaving 9 bases not matched to a gene. Germline lookup yields CDR1 ENHRY and CDR2 SYGVKD. This CDR3 has 14 residues. CDR3 sequence: CAVVDRGNSYEQYF. CDR3 DNA: TGTGCCGTCGTGGACAGGGGAAATTCCTACGAGCAGTACTTC.

This chain links TRBV7-8 with TRBJ2-5; possible D gene TRBD1, 6 bases. The CDR3 length is 15 residues. V was clipped by 1 base and J by 4 bases, with 13 bases between them. Germline-derived CDR1 and CDR2 are SGHVS and FQNEAQ. CDR3 bases: TGTGCCAGCAGCTTAGGGCCTTCCAGGGGAGAGACCCAGTACTTC. Its translation is CASSLGPSRGETQYF.

V and J are TRBV19 and TRBJ2-5; tentative D call: TRBD2 (6 bases). The J call may be in error: the DNA end matches TRBJ2-7 better. This CDR3 contains 13 residues. From germline, CDR1 is LNHDA and CDR2 SQIVND (reference sequence). Here the CDR3 DNA reads TGTGCCAGTAGTATCGGAGGGGCCTACGAGCAGTACTTC. This encodes CASSIGGAYEQYF.

This chain links TRBV23-1 with TRBJ1-4; 10 bases line up with TRBD1. TRBV23-1 has ORF status, its function being uncertain. The CDR3 is made up of 16 amino acids. With 0 bases clipped from V and 8 bases from J, the junction kept 6 bases outside the gene matches. The CDR3 here is CASSQSSTGGEEKLFF. The CDR3 DNA sequence: TGCGCCAGCAGTCAATCCTCGACAGGGGGCGAGGAAAAACTGTTTTTT.

The chain carries TRBV6-6 and TRBJ2-7; no reliable D call. The germline gives CDR1 MNHNY, CDR2 SVGAGI (reference sequence). Trimming stripped 2 bases from V and 5 bases from J, with 16 bases between. This CDR3 region has 15 residues. CDR3 protein: CASSYNAEVGHEQYF. In nucleotides, the CDR3 is TGTGCCAGCAGTTACAACGCCGAAGTCGGCCACGAGCAGTACTTC.

This clone is medium-sized within its sample. The J gene is TRBJ1-5, the V gene TRBV7-8; D gene ambiguous. Germline loops: CDR1 SGHVS, CDR2 FQNEAQ. This CDR3 contains 15 residues. The V gene lost 2 bases and the J gene lost 0 bases, with 8 bases spanning the gap. DNA for the CDR3: TGTGCCAGCAGCTTACTAGGGTTTAGCAATCAGCCCCAGCATTTT. Encoded protein: CASSLLGFSNQPQHF.

The chain carries TRBV7-9 and TRBJ2-7; 9 positions match TRBD1. Trimming at V came to 5 bases and at J to 1 base, leaving 6 bases not matched to a gene. In germline, CDR1 is SEHNR, CDR2 FQNEAQ (reference sequence). The CDR3 spans 15 residues. In DNA, the CDR3 is TGTGCCAGCAGCGCCGGACAGGGGACATCCTACGAGCAGTACTTC. Its translation: CASSAGQGTSYEQYF.

Details on this clone: This likely comes from a read error, as the CDR3 has no conserved phenylalanine or tryptophan at its end. The V and J genes are TRBV7-9 and TRBJ1-6, with D tentatively TRBD1 (5 bases). The CDR3 has 12 residues. Germline assignment: CDR1 SEHNR and CDR2 FQNEAQ (reference sequence). The V end lost 3 bases, the J end lost 8 bases, and 5 bases lay between the germline ends. CDR3 amino acids: CASSLGDSPLHL. The CDR3, as DNA: TGTGCCAGCAGCTTGGGGGATTCACCCCTCCACCTT.

This chain uses TRBV19 with TRBJ2-2; D ambiguous. V lost 10 bases to trimming and J lost 5 bases, with 8 bases between them. The CDR3 has 11 amino acids. CDR1 is LNHDA and CDR2 is SQIVND in the germline V gene (reference sequence). The CDR3 here is CATRETGELFF. The CDR3 DNA follows: TGTGCCACCCGTGAGACCGGGGAGCTGTTTTTT.